This passage covers 23 T cell receptor beta chains from one sample sequenced in a study of identical twins. TCRdb reprocessed the 5' RACE reads via MiXCR and lists one record per CDR3 protein. In the table there are 1.5 million to 2 million distinct CDR3 sequences, less than 40% of which are singletons. Sequencing was done on a sample of cord blood. These TCRs come from a newborn girl in good health.

This clonotype was observed a few times. In DNA form, the CDR3 reads TGTGCCAGCAGCCCCGGGACAGGGGGAGTCGAGCAGTACTTC. Its protein product is CASSPGTGGVEQYF. J is TRBJ2-7 and V is TRBV7-2, with 11 positions matching TRBD1. The J segment lost 6 bases and the V segment lost 5 bases, leaving 6 bases of the junction unmatched. From germline, CDR1 is SGHTA and CDR2 FQGNSA. The CDR3 covers 14 residues.

The J gene is TRBJ1-5, the V gene TRBV5-1, with D perhaps matching TRBD1 (5 bases). V lost 3 bases and J lost 4, with 11 bases in between. Germline V gene lookup returns CDR1 SGHRS and CDR2 YFSETQ. CDR3 length: 14 residues. The CDR3 protein is CASSWDGRNQPQHF. In DNA, the CDR3 is TGCGCCAGCAGCTGGGACGGAAGAAATCAGCCCCAGCATTTT. Full variable domain (remainder filled in from reference TRBV5-1 and TRBJ1-5): KAGVTQTPRYLIKTRGQQVTLSCSPISGHRSVSWYQQTPGQGLQFLFEYFSETQRNKGNFPGRFSGRQFSNSRSEMNVSTLELGDSALYLCASSWDGRNQPQHFGDGTRLSIL.

The chain joins TRBV7-2 to TRBJ1-1; D call uncertain. This CDR3 contains 15 residues. From germline, CDR1 is SGHTA and CDR2 FQGNSA. V was pared by 7 bases and J by 2 bases, with 17 bases between. The CDR3 loop is CASTSTLRRNTEAFF. The CDR3 region has the DNA TGTGCCAGCACCTCCACCTTGCGACGAAACACTGAAGCTTTCTTT.

Details on this clonotype: The DNA is left out, because the CDR3 cannot be placed on it with certainty; the CDR3 is given as TCRdb lists it. The chain has TRBV9 and TRBJ2-1; the table's D call, TRBD1, was not checked against the DNA. In germline, CDR1 is SGDLS, CDR2 YYNGEE. The CDR3 is 16 residues long, ends included. CDR3 residues: CASTVGQGSSYNEQSF.

There are a few counts of this clonotype. The genes are TRBV20-1 and TRBJ2-1; the match to TRBD2 covers 7 bases. J gave up 6 bases and V 0 bases, and 11 bases lay outside the gene matches. This CDR3 spans 16 amino acids. Germline CDR1 DFQATT, CDR2 SNEGSKA (reference sequence). CDR3 loop: CSARDRRGRAVNEQFF. The CDR3, as DNA: TGCAGTGCTAGAGACCGCCGGGGGAGGGCCGTCAATGAGCAGTTCTTC.

The count of this clonotype is one. With a far larger clone one base away, a read error is the likely cause. The genes are TRBV2 and TRBJ1-1; possible D gene TRBD1, 5 bases. V gave up 9 bases and J gave up 1 base, with 6 bases separating them. Germline values: CDR1 SNHLY, CDR2 FYNNEI. CDR3 length: 11 residues. The CDR3: CARRGNTEAFF. The CDR3 region has the DNA TGTGCCAGGAGGGGGAACACTGAAGCTTTCTTT.

This clonotype was seen more than once but under ten times. CDR3 sequence reads: CASSYRIQNTGELFF. CDR3 bases: TGTGCCAGCAGTTACAGGATACAGAACACCGGGGAGCTGTTTTTT. The chain employs TRBV6-5 and TRBJ2-2; D is undetermined. There are 15 residues in the CDR3. V was shortened by 2 bases and J by 1 base, with 8 bases between the two germline ends. CDR1 and CDR2 from the germline V gene are MNHEY and SVGAGI.

V is TRBV20-1 and J is TRBJ2-2; TRBD2 might be the D (6 bases). Trimming stripped 6 bases from V and 1 base from J, with 12 bases between. The CDR3 length is 14 residues. Germline CDR1 DFQATT, CDR2 SNEGSKA (reference sequence). This CDR3 is CSAKRLVNTGELFF. CDR3 nucleotides: TGCAGTGCCAAACGACTAGTGAACACCGGGGAGCTGTTTTTT.

The chain carries TRBV18 and TRBJ1-4, with unresolved D. This CDR3 has 16 residues. Trimming took off 1 base at V and 8 bases at J, with 17 bases between the two ends. Germline V gives CDR1 KGHSH, CDR2 LQKENI. The CDR3 region has the DNA TGTGCCAGCTCACCACGATCGACCACAGAAGTAGAAAAACTGTTTTTT. Amino acids: CASSPRSTTEVEKLFF.

This clonotype showed up just a few times. The chain couples TRBV9 to TRBJ2-5; weak D call: TRBD2 (5 bases). V gave up 4 bases and J gave up 4 bases, with 14 bases separating them. From germline, CDR1 is SGDLS and CDR2 YYNGEE. This CDR3 has 14 amino acids. The CDR3 coding sequence is TGTGCCAGCAGCCCGGGGATGTTCAGAGAGACCCAGTACTTC. The encoded protein is CASSPGMFRETQYF.

The V gene is TRBV12-3 or TRBV12-4, the J gene TRBJ2-4; TRBD1 matches at 9 bases. The length of the CDR3 is 14 residues. V lost 0 bases to trimming and J lost 13 bases; unmatched junction nucleotides: 7. For the CDR3, the DNA is TGTGCCAGCAGTTTAGCACAGGGGGCTGGGGAGCAGTACTTC. Translating it yields CASSLAQGAGEQYF.

The gene calls are TRBV5-5 and TRBJ2-2, with 7 nucleotides matching TRBD2. Germline assignment: CDR1 SGHKS and CDR2 YYEKEE (reference sequence). CDR3 length equals 15 residues. Losses at the gene ends were 4 bases for V and 0 bases for J; bases not matched to a gene: 3. DNA of the CDR3: TGTGCCAGCAGCGCAAGCGGGGCGAACACCGGGGAGCTGTTTTTT. Amino acids: CASSASGANTGELFF.

CDR3 region: CATSTGHNEQYF. DNA of the CDR3: TGTGCCACCAGCACAGGGCACAATGAGCAGTACTTC. The chain joins TRBV15 to TRBJ2-5; tentative D call: TRBD1 (5 bases). Germline V gene data show CDR1 as LNHNV and CDR2 as YYDKDF (reference sequence). Trimming removed 4 bases at V and 11 bases at J, with 14 bases between. The CDR3 length is 12 residues.

This clonotype was detected only a few times. V gene TRBV9 combines with J gene TRBJ2-7; the D gene could be TRBD1 or TRBD2 (6 bases each). Germline V CDR1 and CDR2: SGDLS, YYNGEE. The CDR3 length is 16 residues. V gave up 1 base and J gave up 0 bases, with 14 bases separating them. The CDR3 coding sequence is TGTGCCAGCAGCGTAAGGGGGGACTTAGTCTCCTACGAGCAGTACTTC. Its translation is CASSVRGDLVSYEQYF.

The V and J genes are TRBV6-4 and TRBJ2-3; the D is unclear. The CDR3 sequence is 14 residues long. CDR1 is MRHNA and CDR2 is SNTAGT in the germline V gene. The V end lost 0 bases, the J end lost 2 bases, and 6 bases lay between the germline ends. The CDR3 coding sequence is TGTGCCAGCAGTGACTCCCGACCCACAGATACGCAGTATTTT. Its protein is CASSDSRPTDTQYF.

This clonotype was observed a handful of times. The chain has TRBV10-1 and TRBJ2-3, with D perhaps TRBD2 (7 bases). The germline V gene encodes CDR1 WNHNN and CDR2 SYGVQD (reference sequence). Deletions cut 0 bases from V and 0 bases from J, with 13 bases between. The CDR3 length is 17 residues. CDR3 bases: TGCGCCAGCAGTGAGTCGGGGGGGCTTACTAGCACAGATACGCAGTATTTT. It yields the protein CASSESGGLTSTDTQYF.

V gene TRBV5-1 combines with J gene TRBJ2-7; 8 bases fit TRBD1. V dropped 2 bases and J dropped 4; count of bases not matched to a gene: 14. CDR1 and CDR2 from the germline V gene are SGHRS and YFSETQ. This CDR3 region has 17 residues. The CDR3 nucleotides are TGCGCCAGCAGCTTACCCACGAGACAGGGGAAAGGGTACGAGCAGTACTTC. As protein: CASSLPTRQGKGYEQYF.

This clonotype was seen a handful of times. The chain couples TRBV11-2 to TRBJ2-3; 9 positions agree with TRBD2. The germline gives CDR1 SGHAT, CDR2 FQNNGV. V lost 3 bases to trimming and J lost 0 bases; unmatched junction nucleotides: 7. The CDR3 covers 17 residues. DNA of the CDR3: TGTGCCAGCAGCTTCCGATTAGCGGGAGTAAGCACAGATACGCAGTATTTT. It specifies CASSFRLAGVSTDTQYF.

The V call is TRBV5-1, the J call TRBJ1-1, with a tentative D call TRBD1 (6 bases). Per the germline V gene, CDR1 is SGHRS and CDR2 is YFSETQ. The V gene lost 0 bases and the J gene lost 11 bases, with 17 bases spanning the gap. This CDR3 spans 14 amino acids. CDR3 in DNA: TGCGCCAGCAGCTTGGTTCCCGGACAGCCTGGGGCTTTCTTT. The encoded protein is CASSLVPGQPGAFF.

This clonotype has more than one count but fewer than ten. The chain links TRBV20-1 to TRBJ2-3, with 9 bases matching TRBD2. Germline trimming cut 1 base from V and 4 bases from J; bases unmatched to any gene: 6. The CDR3 is 15 amino acids. CDR1 is DFQATT, CDR2 SNEGSKA, per germline (reference sequence). The DNA of the CDR3 is TGCAGTGCTAGAGCGCTAGCGGGATCGGCAGATACGCAGTATTTT. This codes for CSARALAGSADTQYF.

This clonotype was observed a handful of times. V and J are TRBV5-1 and TRBJ2-3; 7 bases match TRBD1. The CDR3 is 15 amino acids. Germline V gene data show CDR1 as SGHRS and CDR2 as YFSETQ. V was pared by 2 bases and J by 2 bases, with 5 bases of the junction left unmatched. CDR3 amino acids: CASSLETGPTDTQYF. CDR3 in DNA: TGCGCCAGCAGCTTAGAGACAGGGCCCACAGATACGCAGTATTTT. The whole variable domain, filled in from reference TRBV5-1 and TRBJ2-3, reads KAGVTQTPRYLIKTRGQQVTLSCSPISGHRSVSWYQQTPGQGLQFLFEYFSETQRNKGNFPGRFSGRQFSNSRSEMNVSTLELGDSALYLCASSLETGPTDTQYFGPGTRLTVL.

This clonotype has only a few counts. The chain has TRBV10-3 and TRBJ1-1; 12 positions agree with TRBD1. Germline CDR1 and CDR2: ENHRY and SYGVKD. V lost 8 bases to trimming and J lost 0 bases; unmatched junction nucleotides: 4. The CDR3 is 15 residues long. The CDR3 reads CAIGTGGRMNTEAFF. CDR3 coding DNA: TGTGCCATCGGGACAGGGGGCAGAATGAACACTGAAGCTTTCTTT.

The sample holds many counts of this clonotype. The chain joins TRBV10-3 to TRBJ2-3, with no clear D. CDR3 length: 12 residues. V was pared by 10 bases and J by 3 bases, with 11 bases between. From germline, CDR1 is ENHRY and CDR2 SYGVKD. CDR3: CATGSVTDTQYF. CDR3 in DNA: TGTGCCACCGGCAGCGTGACAGATACGCAGTATTTT.